This T cell receptor beta chain was sequenced in a study of blood T cells in healthy people across ages. General study results and limits: PBMCs went unsorted, and a conclusive naive versus antigen-experienced comparison was therefore prevented. Long-lived donors carried more naive CD4+ cells and greater diversity than aged donors. The recorded TCR beta diversity per million T cells decreased in a roughly linear manner with age.

It was with a sample-barcoded 5' primer and a J-beta primer mix that a second PCR of roughly 7 to 12 cycles was run. From each sample, at least 2.5 million paired-end reads containing CDR3 were obtained. A single record per CDR3 protein comes from TCRdb applying MiXCR to the 5' RACE reads. The sample shows about 830,000 distinct CDR3 sequences, roughly 60% of them seen only once. The sample holds many counts of this clonotype. Its antigen is not identified. Trimming removed 5 bases at V and 9 bases at J, with 14 bases between. The CDR3 length is 14 residues. Per the germline V gene, CDR1 is MNHNY and CDR2 is SVGAGI (reference sequence).

The TCR comes from a man under 40 in good health. The chain employs TRBV6-6 and TRBJ1-6, with a weak D call TRBD1 (6 bases). Sequenced input: blood. The CDR3 is CASSRGGEASPLHF. For the CDR3, the DNA is TGTGCCAGCAGTAGAGGGGGGGAGGCTTCACCCCTCCACTTT.